These 27 T cell receptor beta chains share one sample of origin, sequenced in a study of a mutant IDH1 vaccine in newly diagnosed glioma. Which antigens these TCRs recognize remains unknown. Time point specified: week 35, safety follow-up. Every vaccination contained 300 ug of the mutant IDH1 20-mer peptide and was paired with topical imiquimod. Repertoires were generated with immunoSEQ multiplex PCR, while TCRdb's copy carries only in-frame clones and drops some. The table lists some 44,000 clones, approximately 80% of them singletons. The source material was PBMCs, sampled from a glioma patient whose treatment included an IDH1 peptide vaccine. Every receptor here comes from a woman between 50 and 59 years old with glioma.

The chain uses TRBV2 and TRBJ1-1, with D perhaps TRBD1 (5 bases). This CDR3 spans 14 amino acids. V lost 3 bases and J 0 bases, leaving 8 bases between the germline ends. CDR1 SNHLY and CDR2 FYNNEI come from the germline V gene. As DNA, the CDR3 is TGTGCCAGCAGTGAGGGACGGTTGAACACTGAAGCTTTCTTT. This gives the protein CASSEGRLNTEAFF. Using reference TRBV2 and TRBJ1-1 for the parts outside the CDR3, the full variable domain is EPEVTQTPSHQVTQMGQEVILRCVPISNHLYFYWYRQILGQKVEFLVSFYNNEISEKSEIFDDQFSVERPDGSNFTLKIRSTKLEDSAMYFCASSEGRLNTEAFFGQGTRLTVV.

The sample holds a few counts of this clone. V usage is TRBV19 and J usage is TRBJ2-2; perhaps D is TRBD1 or TRBD2 (6 bases each). The CDR3 totals 16 residues. Germline V gives CDR1 LNHDA, CDR2 SQIVND (reference sequence). With 4 bases removed from V and 5 bases from J, the gap between germline ends came to 17 bases. The CDR3, as DNA: TGTGCCAGTAGTACCTTAGAGGGGGGCGGTACCGGGGAGCTGTTTTTT. Encoded protein: CASSTLEGGGTGELFF.

In nucleotides, the CDR3 is TGTGCCAGCAGCATGCAGGGCGATCAGCCCCAGCATTTT. As protein: CASSMQGDQPQHF. This rearrangement joins TRBV9 to TRBJ1-5; a possible D gene is TRBD1 (5 bases). V dropped 4 bases and J dropped 5 bases, with 10 bases sitting between them. Germline-derived CDR1 and CDR2 are SGDLS and YYNGEE. The CDR3 is 13 residues long. Based on the CDR3 plus reference TRBV9 and TRBJ1-5, the full variable domain is DSGVTQTPKHLITATGQRVTLRCSPRSGDLSVYWYQQSLDQGLQFLIQYYNGEERAKGNILERFSAQQFPDLHSELNLSSLELGDSALYFCASSMQGDQPQHFGDGTRLSIL.

This chain joins TRBV5-6 and TRBJ2-6; weak D call: TRBD2 (6 bases). Germline V CDR1 and CDR2: SGHDT, YYEEEE. V lost 0 bases and J 0 bases, leaving 10 bases between the germline ends. The CDR3 is 17 amino acids. The CDR3: CASSLEGGRSGANVLTF. The CDR3 DNA reads as TGTGCCAGCAGCTTGGAGGGAGGTCGCTCTGGGGCCAACGTCCTGACTTTC. Variable domain in full (rest from reference TRBV5-6 and TRBJ2-6): DAGVTQSPTHLIKTRGQQVTLRCSPKSGHDTVSWYQQALGQGPQFIFQYYEEEERQRGNFPDRFSGHQFPNYSSELNVNALLLGDSALYLCASSLEGGRSGANVLTFGAGSRLTVL.

This chain links TRBV18 with TRBJ1-2, with 8 positions matching TRBD1. With V trimmed by 3 bases and J by 7 bases, 4 bases remained unmatched. The CDR3 consists of 13 residues. Germline CDR1 KGHSH, CDR2 LQKENI. In DNA form, the CDR3 reads TGTGCCAGCTCACCCAGGGGGCTCGGTGGCTACACCTTC. Its protein is CASSPRGLGGYTF.

This sequence joins TRBV6-1 and TRBJ1-3, with TRBD1 as a possible D gene (5 bases). The CDR3 is 14 amino acids. The V gene lost 3 bases and the J gene lost 14 bases, with 20 bases spanning the gap. CDR1 is MNHNS, CDR2 SASEGT, per germline. Here the CDR3 reads CASSDTYQGTSVYF. For the CDR3, the DNA is TGTGCCAGCAGTGACACTTACCAGGGAACCAGCGTATATTTT.

The rearrangement joins TRBV19 to TRBJ1-5, with D unresolved. Germline CDR1 reads LNHDA; CDR2 reads SQIVND (reference sequence). The CDR3 runs to 13 residues. V was clipped by 7 bases and J by 9 bases, with 16 bases between them. In nucleotides, the CDR3 is TGTGCCAGTACCCCGGGAGGTATGGGGCCCCAGCATTTT. Its translation: CASTPGGMGPQHF.

The chain joins TRBV19 to TRBJ2-5, with a weak D call TRBD2 (5 bases). Per the germline V gene, CDR1 is LNHDA and CDR2 is SQIVND (reference sequence). The CDR3 is made up of 12 amino acids. The V gene lost 3 bases and the J gene lost 5 bases, with 7 bases spanning the gap. As DNA, the CDR3 is TGTGCCAGTAGTATTAGGGAGGAGACCCAGTACTTC. This codes for CASSIREETQYF.

This chain joins TRBV27 and TRBJ1-2; 8 nucleotides agree with TRBD1. Trimming took 4 bases from V and 2 from J; bases not matched to a gene: 6. This CDR3 has 15 amino acids. Germline V gene sequence: CDR1 MNHEY, CDR2 SMNVEV (reference sequence). The CDR3 coding sequence is TGTGCCAGCAGTTCGCACCGACAGGGGAACTATGGCTACACCTTC. Its translation: CASSSHRQGNYGYTF.

J is TRBJ2-2 and V is TRBV30, with 8 bases identical to TRBD1. V shed 7 bases and J 7 bases; nucleotides not matched to a gene: 5. This CDR3 comprises 12 residues. Germline V gene lookup returns CDR1 GTSNPN and CDR2 SVGIG (reference sequence). CDR3 in amino acids: CASRQGSGELFF. CDR3 nucleotide sequence: TGTGCCTCTAGACAGGGGAGCGGGGAGCTGTTTTTT.

The chain uses TRBV7-9 and TRBJ2-7, with D possibly being TRBD2 (5 bases). With 1 base removed from V and 2 bases from J, the gap between germline ends came to 6 bases. Germline loops: CDR1 SEHNR, CDR2 FQNEAQ (reference sequence). CDR3 length: 13 residues. CDR3 nucleotide sequence: TGTGCCAGCAGCTTAGACGGGACCTACGAGCAGTACTTC. Translation gives CASSLDGTYEQYF.

The chain has TRBV4-3 and TRBJ2-7; D is perhaps TRBD1 (5 bases). Germline CDR1 and CDR2: LGHNA and YSLEER. Between the trimmed V and J ends, which lost 2 bases and 2 bases, there was a span of 13 bases. The length of the CDR3 is 15 residues. CDR3 protein: CASSQSGLKAYEQYF. CDR3 coding DNA: TGCGCCAGCAGCCAATCAGGGTTAAAGGCCTACGAGCAGTACTTC.

This chain links TRBV2 with TRBJ2-7, with TRBD1 as a possible D gene (6 bases). Germline V gene lookup returns CDR1 SNHLY and CDR2 FYNNEI. V lost 7 bases and J 2 bases, leaving 12 bases between the germline ends. The CDR3 runs to 13 residues. The CDR3 DNA follows: TGTGCCAGCAATCGGGACACAACCTACGAGCAGTACTTC. Encoded protein: CASNRDTTYEQYF.

The V call is TRBV2, the J call TRBJ1-2, with a weak D call TRBD1 (5 bases). The length of the CDR3 is 13 residues. Trimming shortened V by 4 bases and J by 3 bases, and 9 bases separated the two germline ends. CDR1 SNHLY and CDR2 FYNNEI come from the germline V gene. CDR3 protein: CASSGGGDYGYTF. The CDR3 DNA reads as TGTGCCAGCAGTGGGGGGGGAGACTATGGCTACACCTTC. Filled out from reference TRBV2 and TRBJ1-2, the complete variable domain reads EPEVTQTPSHQVTQMGQEVILRCVPISNHLYFYWYRQILGQKVEFLVSFYNNEISEKSEIFDDQFSVERPDGSNFTLKIRSTKLEDSAMYFCASSGGGDYGYTFGSGTRLTVV.

This chain joins TRBV9 and TRBJ1-3; D might be TRBD1 (5 bases). Germline values: CDR1 SGDLS, CDR2 YYNGEE. V lost 0 bases, J lost 2 bases, and 12 bases lay in between. CDR3 size: 16 residues. The DNA for the CDR3 is TGTGCCAGCAGCGTAGGTCTGGGGGAGGCTGGAAACACCATATATTTT. It codes for CASSVGLGEAGNTIYF.

CDR3 bases: TGCAGCGCCGGGACAGGGGTTAACTATGGCTACACCTTC. This translates into CSAGTGVNYGYTF. This rearrangement joins TRBV29-1 to TRBJ1-2; 10 nucleotides agree with TRBD1. CDR3 size: 13 residues. V was clipped by 7 bases and J by 1 base; unmatched bases: 3. The germline gives CDR1 SQVTM, CDR2 ANQGSEA.

The gene calls are TRBV5-6 and TRBJ2-7, with D uncertain. The CDR3 has 11 amino acids. The germline V gene has CDR1 SGHDT and CDR2 YYEEEE. The V end lost 4 bases, the J end lost 7 bases, and 9 bases lay between the germline ends. The chain's CDR3 is CASSLEEEQYF. The DNA of the CDR3 is TGTGCCAGCAGCCTTGAGGAGGAGCAGTACTTC.

The chain joins TRBV14 to TRBJ2-1; weak D call: TRBD2 (6 bases). From germline, CDR1 is SGHDN and CDR2 FVKESK. The CDR3 is 14 amino acids. The ends were cut back, 0 bases at V and 4 bases at J, with 7 bases in the middle. The CDR3 here is CASSQEGGYNEQFF. CDR3 coding DNA: TGTGCCAGCAGCCAAGAAGGAGGGTACAATGAGCAGTTCTTC.

The chain joins TRBV5-4 to TRBJ1-2; 7 nucleotides match TRBD1. CDR1 is SGHNT, CDR2 YYREEE, per germline (reference sequence). This CDR3 region has 16 residues. The junction had 14 bases not matched to a gene; V was cut back by 4 bases and J by 5 bases. Here the CDR3 DNA reads TGTGCCAGCAGCGGGACTGGCAGGGGGGTCGGGTATGGCTACACCTTC. Amino acid sequence: CASSGTGRGVGYGYTF.

The chain joins TRBV6-5 to TRBJ1-6; 9 nucleotides align to TRBD1. This CDR3 has 14 amino acids. V shed 5 bases, J shed 8 bases, and the junction held 4 bases outside the gene matches. CDR1 is MNHEY, CDR2 SVGAGI, per germline. CDR3: CASSPGQGYSPLHF. CDR3 DNA: TGTGCCAGCAGTCCCGGACAGGGGTATTCACCCCTCCACTTT.

The rearrangement links TRBV4-2 to TRBJ1-2, with 9 bases lining up with TRBD1. The length of the CDR3 is 13 residues. V lost 4 bases, J lost 6 bases, and 3 bases stayed unmatched. Germline-derived CDR1 and CDR2 are LGHNA and YNFKEQ. The CDR3 nucleotides are TGTGCCAGCAGCCCACAGGGGGCGCATGGCTACACCTTC. Amino acid sequence: CASSPQGAHGYTF.

This clone appeared once. The J gene is TRBJ2-3, the V gene TRBV7-2; D call uncertain. The V and J ends lost 5 bases and 2 bases respectively, with 2 bases between them. The CDR3 runs 11 residues. Germline-derived CDR1 and CDR2 are SGHTA and FQGNSA. DNA for the CDR3: TGTGCCAGCAGCCCCACAGATACGCAGTATTTT. It codes for CASSPTDTQYF.

The gene calls are TRBV11-1 and TRBJ1-1; 8 positions match TRBD1. The CDR3 extends over 12 amino acids. CDR1 is SGHAT and CDR2 is FQDESV in the germline V gene (reference sequence). Trimming took 3 bases from V and 8 from J; bases not matched to a gene: 2. The CDR3 region has the DNA TGTGCCAGCAGCTTTGGACAGGGCGAAGCTTTCTTT. Its translation: CASSFGQGEAFF.

The rearrangement uses TRBV15 and TRBJ1-5; TRBD1 is a possible D gene (5 bases). From germline, CDR1 is LNHNV and CDR2 YYDKDF (reference sequence). The V end lost 7 bases, the J end lost 9 bases, and 13 bases lay between the germline ends. The CDR3 has 12 amino acids. CDR3 in amino acids: CATNNPQGPQHF. The CDR3 nucleotides read TGTGCCACCAATAACCCCCAGGGGCCCCAGCATTTT.

This chain links TRBV5-1 with TRBJ2-2, with a weak D call TRBD2 (5 bases). CDR1 is SGHRS and CDR2 is YFSETQ in the germline V gene. The ends were cut back, 4 bases at V and 7 bases at J, with 14 bases in the middle. The CDR3 has 14 amino acids. CDR3 in amino acids: CASSAVSGIGELFF. The DNA of the CDR3 is TGCGCCAGCAGCGCTGTCTCGGGGATCGGGGAGCTGTTTTTT.

The chain uses TRBV7-2 and TRBJ1-5; D perhaps matches TRBD1 (5 bases). With 2 bases removed from V and 3 bases from J, the gap between germline ends came to 11 bases. CDR3 length equals 15 residues. CDR1 SGHTA and CDR2 FQGNSA come from the germline V gene. In DNA, the CDR3 is TGTGCCAGCAGCTTATCGACAGCAGACAATCAGCCCCAGCATTTT. It is translated as CASSLSTADNQPQHF.

This chain connects TRBV2 to TRBJ1-1; unclear D gene. The CDR3 has 13 residues. Trimming left V 8 bases short and J 1 base short, with 11 bases between. The germline CDR1 and CDR2 sequences are SNHLY and FYNNEI. The CDR3 region has the DNA TGTGCCAGCCCCCTTTTAGGGAACACTGAAGCTTTCTTT. Protein product: CASPLLGNTEAFF. Filled out from reference TRBV2 and TRBJ1-1, the complete variable domain reads EPEVTQTPSHQVTQMGQEVILRCVPISNHLYFYWYRQILGQKVEFLVSFYNNEISEKSEIFDDQFSVERPDGSNFTLKIRSTKLEDSAMYFCASPLLGNTEAFFGQGTRLTVV.